This T cell receptor beta chain appears in the sequencing data of a study of T cells after yellow fever vaccination. The CDR3 consists of 13 residues. Trimming stripped 8 bases from V and 2 bases from J, with 12 bases between. TCRdb ran MiXCR on the 5' RACE reads and lists one entry per CDR3 protein. The sample includes 200,000 or so distinct CDR3 sequences, 6.7% of them seen just once. A few counts support this clonotype. The target antigen is unknown. Points from the study as a whole: Reappearing after the booster were most of the clones from primary vaccination (around 96% CD4, 85% to 90% CD8). Abundant clonotypes from the bulk population could contaminate FACS-sorted repertoires.

The chain is built from TRBV12-3 or TRBV12-4 and TRBJ1-1, with unresolved D. This TCR derives from a man under 40 who received the YFV17D yellow fever vaccine. The starting material was CD4+ T cells sorted from PBMCs, obtained on the day of the yellow fever booster vaccination. For the CDR3, the DNA is TGTGCCAGCGGTGGGGTTTCTAACACTGAAGCTTTCTTT. Translation gives CASGGVSNTEAFF.